These 3 T cell receptor beta chains share one sample of origin, sequenced in a study of T cells in narcolepsy (dated by TCRdb to the late 2010s). Receptors were amplified or captured by the immunoSEQ multiplex PCR assay. The clones in this table, taken by TCRdb from immuneACCESS, are in-frame only. Not every clone is retained; where verified, under half of the shortfall comes from an unresolved V gene, and the cause of the rest is unknown. In all, the sample holds 30,000 to 40,000 clones, and about four fifths of those were seen once. 2% to 2.5% of the sample goes to the ten largest clones. The sequenced sample was memory (CD45RA-) CD4+ T cells from blood. The cell subset or site label for this specimen denotes: memory T cells sorted ex vivo from peripheral blood. The receptors were sampled from a human donor in good health.

The rearrangement joins TRBV9 to TRBJ2-1; maybe TRBD2 (5 bases). The germline gives CDR1 SGDLS, CDR2 YYNGEE. This CDR3 has 16 amino acids. V lost 3 bases, J lost 0 bases, and 13 bases lay in between. CDR3 in DNA: TGTGCCAGCAGCGGCCGCGGACTGAGCTCCTACAATGAGCAGTTCTTC. Translating gives CASSGRGLSSYNEQFF. The whole variable domain, remainder taken from reference TRBV9 and TRBJ2-1, is DSGVTQTPKHLITATGQRVTLRCSPRSGDLSVYWYQQSLDQGLQFLIQYYNGEERAKGNILERFSAQQFPDLHSELNLSSLELGDSALYFCASSGRGLSSYNEQFFGPGTRLTVL.

The J gene is TRBJ1-6, the V gene TRBV7-2; possible D gene TRBD1, 6 bases. There are 15 residues in the CDR3. V shed 4 bases and J shed 6 bases, with 13 bases lying between them. Germline CDR1 reads SGHTA; CDR2 reads FQGNSA. The CDR3 coding sequence is TGTGCCAGCAGCTCAGGGGCTCCGCCTAATTCACCCCTCCACTTT. Translation: CASSSGAPPNSPLHF.

V gene TRBV18 combines with J gene TRBJ2-2; TRBD1 matches at 10 bases. The germline V gene has CDR1 KGHSH and CDR2 LQKENI. V lost 3 bases and J lost 4; bases outside the gene matches: 2. The CDR3 spans 15 residues. CDR3 bases: TGTGCCAGCTCACCCGGGACAGGGGCCACCGGGGAGCTGTTTTTT. It translates to CASSPGTGATGELFF. The full variable domain, its missing parts supplied by reference TRBV18 and TRBJ2-2, is NAGVMQNPRHLVRRRGQEARLRCSPMKGHSHVYWYRQLPEEGLKFMVYLQKENIIDESGMPKERFSAEFPKEGPSILRIQQVVRGDSAAYFCASSPGTGATGELFFGEGSRLTVL.